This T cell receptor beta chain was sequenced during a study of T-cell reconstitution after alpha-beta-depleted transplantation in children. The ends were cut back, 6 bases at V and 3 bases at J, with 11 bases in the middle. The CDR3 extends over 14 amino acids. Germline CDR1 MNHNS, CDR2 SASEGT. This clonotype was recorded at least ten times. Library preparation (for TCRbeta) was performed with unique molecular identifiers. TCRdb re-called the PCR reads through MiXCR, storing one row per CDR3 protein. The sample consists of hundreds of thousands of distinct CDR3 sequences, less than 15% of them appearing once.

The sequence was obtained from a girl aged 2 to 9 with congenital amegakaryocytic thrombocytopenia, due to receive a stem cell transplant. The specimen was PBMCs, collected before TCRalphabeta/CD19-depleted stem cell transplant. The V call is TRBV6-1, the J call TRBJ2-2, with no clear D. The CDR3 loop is CASRNQDYTGELFF. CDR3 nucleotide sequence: TGTGCCAGCAGGAACCAGGATTACACCGGGGAGCTGTTTTTT.